By share, the clone carrying this T cell receptor beta chain ranks as medium-sized. What it binds is unknown. The data belong to a study of T cells after yellow fever vaccination. Points from the study as a whole: The study noted that FACS-sorted repertoires could contain abundant clonotypes contaminating from the bulk population. Once the booster was given, most primary-vaccination clones reappeared, at around 95% for CD4 and over 85% for CD8.

In making TCR cDNA, 5'RACE template switching added a universal primer site and UMIs to it. MiXCR, run by TCRdb on the 5' RACE reads, gives a single entry per CDR3 protein. The sample lists some 220,000 distinct CDR3 sequences, approximately 3% occurring once. The TCR sequence derives from a man aged 18 to 29 who received the YFV17D yellow fever vaccine. The sequenced sample was CD4+ T cells sorted from PBMCs, obtained 10 days after the yellow fever booster vaccination.

CDR3 loop: CASSQPTRRSNYGYTF. CDR3 sequence (DNA): TGCGCCAGCAGCCAGCCAACCAGGAGATCTAACTATGGCTACACCTTC. The rearrangement uses TRBV4-1 and TRBJ1-2; D unclear. Between the trimmed V and J ends, which lost 3 bases and 0 bases, there was a span of 14 bases. The CDR3 has 16 amino acids. Looked up from germline, CDR1 is MGHRA and CDR2 is YSYEKL.